The 11 T cell receptor beta chains reported below all come from one sample, sequenced in a study of cytomegalovirus exposure and HLA in healthy donors. Sequenced by immunoSEQ multiplex PCR; TCRdb stores in-frame clones only, minus some. The sample lists fewer than 200,000 clones, roughly 85% occurring once. The sample taken for sequencing was PBMCs. The receptors come from a man between 18 and 29 years old in good health and CMV-seropositive.

The chain employs TRBV28 and TRBJ2-7; D remains unclear. Germline assignment: CDR1 MDHEN and CDR2 SYDVKM. V gave up 2 bases and J gave up 9 bases, with 14 bases separating them. The CDR3 runs to 13 residues. The CDR3 reads CASSLGPKESQYF. CDR3 sequence (DNA): TGTGCCAGCAGTTTAGGTCCCAAGGAGTCGCAGTACTTC. Drawing the rest from reference TRBV28 and TRBJ2-7, the complete variable domain is DVKVTQSSRYLVKRTGEKVFLECVQDMDHENMFWYRQDPGLGLRLIYFSYDVKMKEKGDIPEGYSVSREKKERFSLILESASTNQTSMYLCASSLGPKESQYFGPGTRLTVT.

This clone was seen a few times. The chain recombines TRBV5-1 with TRBJ2-7, with 9 bases lining up with TRBD1. V dropped 3 bases and J dropped 4; count of bases not matched to a gene: 5. This CDR3 region has 14 residues. Germline V gene lookup returns CDR1 SGHRS and CDR2 YFSETQ. CDR3 sequence reads: CASSYGTGRYEQYF. As DNA, the CDR3 is TGCGCCAGCAGCTACGGGACAGGGAGATACGAGCAGTACTTC.

The V and J genes are TRBV5-1 and TRBJ1-6; 9 positions match TRBD1. Germline V gene sequence: CDR1 SGHRS, CDR2 YFSETQ. The CDR3 covers 16 residues. V trimming: 4 bases; J trimming: 3 bases; junction bases outside the gene matches: 5. CDR3 sequence reads: CASSPSTGGYNSPLHF. The CDR3 DNA follows: TGCGCCAGCAGCCCTTCGACAGGGGGCTATAATTCACCCCTCCACTTT. Together with reference TRBV5-1 and TRBJ1-6, the CDR3 gives the full variable domain: KAGVTQTPRYLIKTRGQQVTLSCSPISGHRSVSWYQQTPGQGLQFLFEYFSETQRNKGNFPGRFSGRQFSNSRSEMNVSTLELGDSALYLCASSPSTGGYNSPLHFGNGTRLTVT.

This clone was observed a few times. The V gene is TRBV30, the J gene TRBJ2-1, with 9 bases that match TRBD1. Trimming removed 5 bases from V and 8 bases from J; junction bases left unmatched: 7. This CDR3 spans 13 amino acids. Germline loops: CDR1 GTSNPN, CDR2 SVGIG (reference sequence). The DNA for the CDR3 is TGTGCCTGGGGGGACAGGGTCATCGATGAGCAGTTCTTC. Translated: CAWGDRVIDEQFF.

This chain connects TRBV11-2 to TRBJ1-1; D gene uncertain. CDR3 length equals 17 residues. Germline CDR1 SGHAT, CDR2 FQNNGV. V was cut by 0 bases and J by 2 bases, with 16 bases left in between. The CDR3 bases are TGTGCCAGCAGCTTAGATGCTATCCCCCCGTTAAACACTGAAGCTTTCTTT. This gives the protein CASSLDAIPPLNTEAFF.

This chain connects TRBV2 to TRBJ2-5, with TRBD2 identical over 10 bases. The CDR3 has 17 residues. CDR1 and CDR2 from the germline V gene are SNHLY and FYNNEI. V gave up 4 bases and J gave up 1 base; unmatched junction bases: 9. The CDR3 loop reads CASSGSSGGAPQETQYF. The DNA of the CDR3 is TGTGCCAGCAGTGGCTCTAGCGGGGGCGCCCCCCAAGAGACCCAGTACTTC.

With respect to this clone: This sample includes further DNA sequences coding for the same CDR3. The CDR3 sequence is CASSFGGYGYTF. DNA of the CDR3: TGTGCCAGCAGTTTCGGGGGCTATGGCTACACCTTC. The gene calls are TRBV28 and TRBJ1-2, with a possible D match to TRBD1 (5 bases). Deletions cut 3 bases from V and 4 bases from J, with 6 bases between. The CDR3 is 12 amino acids. Germline V gives CDR1 MDHEN, CDR2 SYDVKM.

V and J are TRBV9 and TRBJ2-3; 8 positions match TRBD2. From germline, CDR1 is SGDLS and CDR2 YYNGEE. The CDR3 runs 15 residues. The V and J ends lost 4 bases and 0 bases, in that order; junction bases with no gene match: 4. CDR3 region: CASSNSGVSTDTQYF. The CDR3 nucleotides read TGTGCCAGCAGCAATAGCGGGGTTAGCACAGATACGCAGTATTTT.

This rearrangement joins TRBV7-9 to TRBJ2-3; D gene unclear. The CDR3 is 19 residues long. CDR1 and CDR2 (germline): SEHNR, FQNEAQ (reference sequence). Trimming took 5 bases from V and 0 from J, leaving 24 bases between them. CDR3 in DNA: TGTGCCAGCAGCCTTACCCAGACCCATTCTCCCGGGAGCACAGATACGCAGTATTTT. Amino acid sequence: CASSLTQTHSPGSTDTQYF. The full variable domain, in which reference TRBV7-9 and TRBJ2-3 provide the parts outside the CDR3, is DTGVSQNPRHKITKRGQNVTFRCDPISEHNRLYWYRQTLGQGPEFLTYFQNEAQLEKSRLLSDRFSAERPKGSFSTLEIQRTEQGDSAMYLCASSLTQTHSPGSTDTQYFGPGTRLTVL.

This chain uses TRBV9 with TRBJ2-2; 10 bases align to TRBD1. Germline CDR1 SGDLS, CDR2 YYNGEE. With V trimmed by 3 bases and J by 7 bases, 6 bases remained unmatched. This CDR3 is 15 amino acids long. This CDR3 reads CASSAPGQGIGELFF. The CDR3 DNA is TGTGCCAGCAGCGCACCGGGACAGGGGATCGGGGAGCTGTTTTTT.

This chain joins TRBV6-1 and TRBJ2-3, with D perhaps TRBD2 (6 bases). Germline values: CDR1 MNHNS, CDR2 SASEGT. Deletions cut 7 bases from V and 2 bases from J, with 16 bases between. The CDR3 sequence is 15 residues long. In DNA, the CDR3 is TGTGCCAGCATAAGGGTGGGAGGTCCCACAGATACGCAGTATTTT. Residues: CASIRVGGPTDTQYF.